The source of this T cell receptor (beta chain) is a study of graft-versus-host responses after intestinal transplantation. Study-wide background: Among the recipients, all got anti-thymocyte globulin induction and then tacrolimus and steroids for approximately 3 years.

This clone came up a few times. The repertoire was sequenced with immunoSEQ multiplex PCR; TCRdb's copy has only in-frame clones and lacks some. The table includes roughly 17,000 clones, 70% to 85% detected once. Processing released intraepithelial and lamina propria lymphocytes from the graft tissue. Per germline, CDR1 SGHRS and CDR2 YFSETQ. CDR3 length: 13 amino acids. V lost 1 base to trimming and J lost 4 bases; unmatched junction nucleotides: 2. The source was ileum tissue, collected 17 days after transplant. The source of this sequence is a human patient who received an intestinal transplant, so some T cells may come from the graft donor. The rearrangement joins TRBV5-1 to TRBJ2-7; the match to TRBD2 covers 7 bases. The CDR3 loop reads CASSLWEGYEQYF. In DNA, the CDR3 is TGCGCCAGCAGCTTGTGGGAGGGTTACGAGCAGTACTTC.